These 26 T cell receptor beta chains originate from one sample sequenced in a study of blood T cell repertoires in COVID-19. The table came from immunoSEQ multiplex PCR; TCRdb's copy has only in-frame clones and leaves some out. The repertoire holds about 69,000 clones, with roughly three quarters as singletons. Material for sequencing was peripheral blood. All receptors come from a human donor in a cohort sampled during active COVID-19.

J is TRBJ1-6 and V is TRBV5-5; a weak D match, TRBD1 (5 bases). This CDR3 has 16 residues. The ends were cut back, 1 base at V and 9 bases at J, with 17 bases in the middle. Germline values: CDR1 SGHKS, CDR2 YYEKEE (reference sequence). The CDR3 DNA reads TGTGCCAGCAGCTTGACTAGCCAGGGCGCTAGTTCACCCCTCCACTTT. Translation: CASSLTSQGASSPLHF.

This clone was seen more than once but under ten times. V gene TRBV2 combines with J gene TRBJ2-2, with D perhaps TRBD1 (6 bases). Per the germline V gene, CDR1 is SNHLY and CDR2 is FYNNEI. The CDR3 extends over 14 amino acids. Trimming cost V 9 bases and J 2 bases, with 13 bases left between them. This chain's CDR3 is CASVSRGNTGELFF. CDR3 bases: TGTGCCAGTGTCTCCAGGGGTAACACCGGGGAGCTGTTTTTT.

Comment on this clone: An end of the junction differs from the germline gene, which may be a read error. The genes are TRBV7-7 and TRBJ2-5, with 8 bases lining up with TRBD1. The CDR3 is 16 residues long. Germline V lookup: CDR1 SSHAT, CDR2 FNYEAQ (reference sequence). The CDR3 bases are TGTGCTAGCAGCTCAACCTCCCAGGGGGCAAGAGAGACCCAGTACTTC. Protein product: CASSSTSQGARETQYF.

This rearrangement joins TRBV3-1 (or the pseudogene TRBV3-2) to TRBJ1-6, with 7 positions matching TRBD1. The germline CDR1 and CDR2 sequences are LGHDT and YNNKEL (reference sequence). Unmatched junction bases numbered 4, after V lost 2 bases and J lost 6 bases. The CDR3 runs to 15 residues. In DNA, the CDR3 is TGTGCCAGCAGCCAATTTGGACAGGTTAATTCACCCCTCCACTTT. This codes for CASSQFGQVNSPLHF.

The J gene is TRBJ1-1, the V gene TRBV30, with D possibly matching TRBD1 (5 bases). Germline-derived CDR1 and CDR2 are GTSNPN and SVGIG (reference sequence). Trimming shortened V by 3 bases and J by 7 bases, and 21 bases separated the two germline ends. The CDR3 is made up of 15 amino acids. The DNA of the CDR3 is TGTGCCTGGAGATTCAGTGACAGAGAAGTGGGTGAAGCTTTCTTT. Translating it yields CAWRFSDREVGEAFF.

The chain uses TRBV6-4 and TRBJ2-7, with 9 bases aligning to TRBD2. The V segment lost 0 bases and the J segment 2 bases; nucleotides outside the gene matches: 5. Germline assignment: CDR1 MRHNA and CDR2 SNTAGT. The CDR3 consists of 16 residues. CDR3 DNA sequence: TGTGCCAGCAGTGACTCCTTGACTAGCGGCACCTACGAGCAGTACTTC. Translation: CASSDSLTSGTYEQYF.

This clone turned up a few times. The chain joins TRBV7-8 to TRBJ2-7; TRBD2 agrees at 10 bases. The CDR3 length is 18 residues. From germline, CDR1 is SGHVS and CDR2 FQNEAQ. The V gene end was trimmed by 6 bases and the J gene end by 3 bases; junction bases not matched to a gene: 17. Here the CDR3 reads CASRSPRWASGGDYEQYF. Written as DNA, the CDR3 is TGTGCCAGCAGATCCCCTCGCTGGGCTAGCGGGGGAGACTACGAGCAGTACTTC.

This chain links TRBV29-1 with TRBJ1-1, with 11 positions matching TRBD1. This CDR3 contains 14 residues. Germline V gives CDR1 SQVTM, CDR2 ANQGSEA. After removal of 5 bases from V and 10 bases from J, the junction contained 12 bases not matched to a gene. The CDR3 protein is CSVPGQGVPGGAFF. The CDR3 coding sequence is TGCAGCGTTCCGGGACAGGGGGTCCCCGGTGGAGCTTTCTTT.

The gene calls are TRBV6-4 and TRBJ1-1; D gene ambiguous. The V end was cut by 3 bases, the J end by 5 bases, with 10 bases between. The germline gives CDR1 MRHNA, CDR2 SNTAGT. The CDR3 runs 13 residues. The CDR3 region has the DNA TGTGCCAGCAGTGAGTCCCGCAGGACTGAAGCTTTCTTT. This codes for CASSESRRTEAFF.

To note about this clone: One end of the junction varies from germline; a read error may be responsible. V is TRBV18 and J is TRBJ2-6; TRBD1 aligns across 7 bases. CDR3 length: 15 residues. Germline values: CDR1 KGHSH, CDR2 LQKENI. In nucleotides, the CDR3 is TGTGCCACCTCAAGGGACAGCTCTGGGGCCAACGTCCTGACTTTC. It is translated as CATSRDSSGANVLTF.

CDR3 loop: CASRPREVYGYTF. The DNA for the CDR3 is TGTGCCAGCAGGCCCCGGGAGGTGTATGGCTACACCTTC. This chain uses TRBV6-5 with TRBJ1-2; unclear D gene. The CDR3 extends over 13 amino acids. Germline-derived CDR1 and CDR2 are MNHEY and SVGAGI. Trimming took 6 bases from V and 5 from J, leaving 13 bases between them.

The V call is TRBV9, the J call TRBJ1-4, with 9 bases lining up with TRBD1. The junction had 4 bases not matched to a gene; V was cut back by 3 bases and J by 7 bases. This CDR3 spans 14 amino acids. CDR1 and CDR2 (germline): SGDLS, YYNGEE. CDR3 sequence (DNA): TGTGCCAGCAGCGCCGGGACAGGGCGTGAAAAACTGTTTTTT. This codes for CASSAGTGREKLFF.

The chain employs TRBV7-2 and TRBJ2-1, with 9 bases matching TRBD2. CDR1 and CDR2 (germline): SGHTA, FQGNSA. With V trimmed by 1 base and J by 13 bases, 8 bases remained unmatched. This CDR3 region has 14 residues. The DNA for the CDR3 is TGTGCCAGCAGCTTAGACCCCGATAGCGGGAGTCAGTTCTTC. Its protein is CASSLDPDSGSQFF.

The rearrangement joins TRBV6-2 or TRBV6-3 to TRBJ1-5; the match to TRBD1 covers 12 bases. The CDR3 contains 14 residues. V shed 4 bases and J 7 bases; nucleotides not matched to a gene: 2. Germline V lookup: CDR1 MNHEY, CDR2 SVGEGT. Here the CDR3 reads CASSWGQGAQPQHF. DNA for the CDR3: TGTGCCAGCAGTTGGGGACAGGGGGCACAGCCCCAGCATTTT.

The rearrangement uses TRBV5-8 and TRBJ2-3; D uncertain. V was cut by 0 bases and J by 8 bases, with 7 bases left in between. The germline V gene encodes CDR1 SGHTS and CDR2 YDEGEE. This CDR3 has 12 residues. In nucleotides, the CDR3 is TGTGCCAGCAGCTTGGTCGTTAGTACGCAGTATTTT. Translating gives CASSLVVSTQYF.

This clone has a single count. The CDR3 sequence is CASSLTGAVAFF. DNA of the CDR3: TGTGCCAGCAGCCTAACAGGGGCGGTAGCTTTCTTT. The chain employs TRBV7-9 and TRBJ1-1; 7 bases line up with TRBD1. V lost 5 bases to trimming and J lost 10 bases; unmatched junction nucleotides: 7. The germline V gene encodes CDR1 SEHNR and CDR2 FQNEAQ (reference sequence). The CDR3 runs 12 residues.

A note on this clone: This same CDR3 is encoded by further DNA sequences in the sample. Here the CDR3 DNA reads TGTGCCAGTAGTACTTCCGGGGAGCTGTTTTTT. The encoded protein is CASSTSGELFF. The chain recombines TRBV19 with TRBJ2-2; D unclear. Trimming removed 4 bases at V and 6 bases at J, with 3 bases between. CDR3 length equals 11 residues. Germline loops: CDR1 LNHDA, CDR2 SQIVND (reference sequence).

This clone is a singleton in its sample. V and J are TRBV3-1 (or the pseudogene TRBV3-2) and TRBJ1-2; 9 nucleotides agree with TRBD1. Germline assignment: CDR1 LGHDT and CDR2 YNNKEL (reference sequence). V dropped 4 bases and J dropped 6; count of bases not matched to a gene: 6. The length of the CDR3 is 14 residues. In DNA form, the CDR3 reads TGTGCCAGCAGCCCTTCGGGACAGGGTAATGGCTACACCTTC. Translating gives CASSPSGQGNGYTF.

The V gene is TRBV9, the J gene TRBJ1-2; possible D gene TRBD1, 5 bases. The V gene's germline CDR1 is SGDLS and CDR2 YYNGEE. The CDR3 is made up of 15 amino acids. V was pared by 2 bases and J by 4 bases, with 15 bases between. The CDR3 loop reads CASSVTDTPSYGYTF. For the CDR3, the DNA is TGTGCCAGCAGCGTCACGGACACGCCTAGCTATGGCTACACCTTC.

The rearrangement joins TRBV10-1 to TRBJ2-2; D remains ambiguous. The CDR3 totals 15 residues. V dropped 3 bases and J dropped 2 bases, with 10 bases sitting between them. CDR1 and CDR2 from the germline V gene are WNHNN and SYGVQD (reference sequence). The CDR3 DNA is TGCGCCAGCAGTGATGGCGGAATCAACACCGGGGAGCTGTTTTTT. The encoded protein is CASSDGGINTGELFF.

The CDR3 DNA sequence: TGTGCCAGTAGTAAGACAGGGGCTGGTCAGCCCCAGCATTTT. Translating it yields CASSKTGAGQPQHF. The V and J genes are TRBV19 and TRBJ1-5; 8 bases agree with TRBD1. Germline values: CDR1 LNHDA, CDR2 SQIVND (reference sequence). Germline trimming cut 4 bases from V and 6 bases from J; bases unmatched to any gene: 5. The CDR3 spans 14 residues.

The chain combines TRBV18 with TRBJ2-2, with D hard to call. Germline V gene sequence: CDR1 KGHSH, CDR2 LQKENI. With 2 bases removed from V and 1 base from J, the gap between germline ends came to 8 bases. There are 15 residues in the CDR3. The CDR3 nucleotides read TGTGCCAGCTCACCAAGGCGCGGGAACACCGGGGAGCTGTTTTTT. Translation: CASSPRRGNTGELFF.

This clone was counted between two and nine times. The chain links TRBV6-5 to TRBJ2-7; D may be TRBD1 (5 bases). V gave up 7 bases and J gave up 5 bases, with 18 bases separating them. Germline V gene lookup returns CDR1 MNHEY and CDR2 SVGAGI. The CDR3 covers 14 residues. The CDR3 sequence: CASNPSDSEDEQYF. In DNA form, the CDR3 reads TGTGCCAGCAATCCAAGTGACAGCGAGGACGAGCAGTACTTC.

The chain uses TRBV12-3 or TRBV12-4 and TRBJ1-1; D call uncertain. Trimming pared 3 bases from V and 1 base from J, leaving 6 bases between. CDR3 length: 13 residues. This CDR3 is CASSLRRNTEAFF. The CDR3 DNA reads as TGTGCCAGCAGTTTGAGGAGGAACACTGAAGCTTTCTTT.

The rearrangement uses TRBV4-1 and TRBJ1-1; a weak D match, TRBD1 (6 bases). V lost 4 bases to trimming and J lost 1 base, with 16 bases between them. The germline V gene encodes CDR1 MGHRA and CDR2 YSYEKL. This CDR3 is built from 16 residues. For the CDR3, the DNA is TGCGCCAGCAGCCGCCACAGGGACATACGGAACACTGAAGCTTTCTTT. It yields the protein CASSRHRDIRNTEAFF.

J is TRBJ2-2 and V is TRBV24-1; D is unresolved. The germline V gene encodes CDR1 KGHDR and CDR2 SFDVKD. Trimming left V 1 base short and J 5 bases short, with 7 bases between. The CDR3 contains 14 residues. In nucleotides, the CDR3 is TGTGCCACCAGTGATTTATTGCGGACCGGGGAGCTGTTTTTT. It is translated as CATSDLLRTGELFF.